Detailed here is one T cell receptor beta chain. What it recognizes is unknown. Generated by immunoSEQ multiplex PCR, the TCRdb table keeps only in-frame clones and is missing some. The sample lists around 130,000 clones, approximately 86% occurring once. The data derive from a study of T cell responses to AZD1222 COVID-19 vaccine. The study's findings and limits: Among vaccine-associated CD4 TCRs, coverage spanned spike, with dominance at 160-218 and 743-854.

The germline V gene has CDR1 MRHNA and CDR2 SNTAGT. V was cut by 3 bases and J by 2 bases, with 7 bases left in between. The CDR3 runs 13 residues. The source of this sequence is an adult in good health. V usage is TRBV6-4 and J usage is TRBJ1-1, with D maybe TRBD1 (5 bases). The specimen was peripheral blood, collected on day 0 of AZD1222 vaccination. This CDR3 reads CASSETENTEAFF. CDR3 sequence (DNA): TGTGCCAGCAGTGAGACAGAAAACACTGAAGCTTTCTTT.